This T cell receptor (beta chain) was captured by sequencing in a study of blood T cells in healthy people across ages. At the level of the study: Through template switching, about one barcoded beta molecule was captured per two T cells, as measured in model experiments.

The V end was cut by 7 bases, the J end by 1 base, with 25 bases between. Germline V gene data show CDR1 as SGHRS and CDR2 as YFSETQ. CDR3 length: 18 amino acids. With respect to this clonotype: The antigen is not known.

Study-wide results and limits: In older individuals, TCR beta diversity per million T cells was lower, falling roughly linearly with age. More naive CD4+ cells and higher diversity marked long-lived donors relative to aged donors. A strong correlation was seen between TCR beta diversity and naive T cell percentage.

A second roughly 6 to 11 cycle PCR used barcoded and J-beta primers. TCRdb reprocessed the 5' RACE reads with MiXCR, giving one entry per CDR3 protein. Here the sample spans 1.5 million to 2 million distinct CDR3 sequences, approximately 50% being singletons. The sample was blood. The V call is TRBV5-1, the J call TRBJ2-3, with TRBD1 as a possible D gene (5 bases). The origin of this receptor is a woman aged 40-49 years in good health. The CDR3 region is CASAKRGGTSTRTDTQYF. In DNA form, the CDR3 reads TGCGCCAGCGCAAAAAGGGGCGGAACTTCCACTCGCACAGATACGCAGTATTTT.